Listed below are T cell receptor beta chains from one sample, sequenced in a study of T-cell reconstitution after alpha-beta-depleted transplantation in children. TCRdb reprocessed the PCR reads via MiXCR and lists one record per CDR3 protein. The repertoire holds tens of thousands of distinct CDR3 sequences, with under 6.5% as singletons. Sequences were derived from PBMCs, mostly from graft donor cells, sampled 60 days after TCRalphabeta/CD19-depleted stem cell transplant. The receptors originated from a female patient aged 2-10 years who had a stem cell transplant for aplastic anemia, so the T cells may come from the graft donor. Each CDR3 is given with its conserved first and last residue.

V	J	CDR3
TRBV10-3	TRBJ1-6	CAISESWGQPLHF
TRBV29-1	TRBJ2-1	CSAAGTSVDNEQFF
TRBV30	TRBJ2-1	CASGPAGGSSYNEQFF
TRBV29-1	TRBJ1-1	CSVEGLNTEAFF
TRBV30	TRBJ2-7	CAWTEDRKYEQYF
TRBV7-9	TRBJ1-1	CASTGTVLNTEAFF
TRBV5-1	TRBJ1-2	CASSWGSLGTGDGYTF
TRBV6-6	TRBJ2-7	CASSYFGGIVSYEQYF
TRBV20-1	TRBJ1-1	CSAQHPGQGGAFF
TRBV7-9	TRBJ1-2	CASSPAGHSGYGYTF
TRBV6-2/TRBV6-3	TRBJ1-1	CASRYRSTEAFF
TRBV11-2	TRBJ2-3	CASSLAPSGPTDTQYF
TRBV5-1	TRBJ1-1	CASSVDTNTEAFF
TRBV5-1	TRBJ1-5	CARLRRQISNQPQHF
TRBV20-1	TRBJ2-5	CSARDFSIGVGETQYF
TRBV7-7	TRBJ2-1	CASSKRLGANEQFF
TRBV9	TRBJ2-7	CASRTSGGATYEQYF
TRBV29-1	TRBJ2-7	CSVAPGAGALYEQYF
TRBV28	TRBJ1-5	CASSGWDRGVAQHF
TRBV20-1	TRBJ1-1	CSAPKQQGVNTEAFF
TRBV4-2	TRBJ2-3	CASSRTDTQYF
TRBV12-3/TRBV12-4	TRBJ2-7	CASRGAEAGQYF
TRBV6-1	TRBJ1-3	CASSEALLSGNTIYF
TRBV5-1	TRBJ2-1	CASSPSPGLVYNEQFF
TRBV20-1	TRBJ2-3	CSANPGGPTDTQYF
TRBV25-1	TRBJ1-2	CASSEYTGRYGYTF
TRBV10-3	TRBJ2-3	CAIGGGPDTQYF
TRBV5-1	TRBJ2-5	CASRAPSQTQYF
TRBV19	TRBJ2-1	CASSMRGTSGRPPGEQFF
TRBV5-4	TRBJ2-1	CASSFPGGYNEQFF
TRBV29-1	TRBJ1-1	CSGRQGPNTEAFF
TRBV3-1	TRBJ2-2	CASSSRAGAGGELFF